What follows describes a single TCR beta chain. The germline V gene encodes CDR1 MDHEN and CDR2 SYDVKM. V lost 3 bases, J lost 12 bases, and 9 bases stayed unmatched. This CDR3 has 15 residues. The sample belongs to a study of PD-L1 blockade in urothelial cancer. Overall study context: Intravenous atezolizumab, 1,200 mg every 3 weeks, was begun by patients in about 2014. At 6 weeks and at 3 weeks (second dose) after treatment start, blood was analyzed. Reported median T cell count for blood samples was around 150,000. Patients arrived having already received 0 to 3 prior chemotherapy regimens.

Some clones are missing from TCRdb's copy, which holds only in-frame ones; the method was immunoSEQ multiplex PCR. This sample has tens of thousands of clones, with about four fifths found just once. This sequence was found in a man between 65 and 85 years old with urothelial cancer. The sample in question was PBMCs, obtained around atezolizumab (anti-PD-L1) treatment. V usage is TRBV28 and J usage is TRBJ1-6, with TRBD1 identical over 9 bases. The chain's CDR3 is CASSLLGQGDLPLHF. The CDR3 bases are TGTGCCAGCAGTTTGTTGGGACAGGGCGATTTACCCCTCCACTTT.